These 23 T cell receptor beta chains share one sample of origin, sequenced in a study of cytomegalovirus exposure and HLA in healthy donors. Primers included in the PCR were 60 Vbeta and 13 Jbeta primers. TCRdb keeps only in-frame clones here, not all; method: immunoSEQ multiplex PCR. Among 150,000 to 200,000 clones listed, over 60% were seen once. The sample taken for sequencing was PBMCs. The receptor source for this set is a woman aged 40 to 55 in good health and CMV-seronegative.

V usage is TRBV2 and J usage is TRBJ2-2; TRBD2 might be the D (5 bases). The CDR3 runs to 12 residues. V lost 6 bases to trimming and J lost 9 bases, with 11 bases between them. Germline CDR1 and CDR2: SNHLY and FYNNEI. CDR3 bases: TGTGCCAGCAGAACCGAGGGCTGGGAGCTGTTTTTT. It translates to CASRTEGWELFF.

The genes are TRBV7-3 and TRBJ2-3; 10 bases align to TRBD2. V was pared by 0 bases and J by 6 bases, with 9 bases of the junction left unmatched. Germline V gene data show CDR1 as SGHTA and CDR2 as FQGTGA. This CDR3 has 17 amino acids. The CDR3 loop is CASSLTPSASGSDTQYF. The CDR3 nucleotides are TGTGCCAGCAGCTTAACGCCCTCGGCTAGCGGGAGTGATACGCAGTATTTT.

The chain couples TRBV6-1 to TRBJ1-4, with 10 bases that match TRBD1. This CDR3 has 17 residues. Germline CDR1 reads MNHNS; CDR2 reads SASEGT. Germline trimming cut 2 bases from V and 2 bases from J; bases unmatched to any gene: 5. CDR3 DNA sequence: TGTGCCAGCAGTGAAAGGGACAGGGGTTCGACTAATGAAAAACTGTTTTTT. Translation: CASSERDRGSTNEKLFF.

For the CDR3, the DNA is TGTGCCAGCAGCTTAGGGCCACAGGGACAAGAGACCCAGTACTTC. This gives the protein CASSLGPQGQETQYF. The chain links TRBV7-9 to TRBJ2-5, with D perhaps TRBD1 (6 bases). Trimming removed 1 base at V and 2 bases at J, with 11 bases between. This CDR3 is built from 15 residues. Looked up from germline, CDR1 is SEHNR and CDR2 is FQNEAQ (reference sequence).

This sequence joins TRBV5-6 and TRBJ1-1; no reliable D call. The CDR3 consists of 12 residues. CDR1 SGHDT and CDR2 YYEEEE come from the germline V gene. Trimming cost V 2 bases and J 5 bases, with 7 bases left between them. CDR3 sequence reads: CASSFGRTEAFF. For the CDR3, the DNA is TGTGCCAGCAGCTTTGGTCGGACTGAAGCTTTCTTT. The full variable domain, with the rest looked up from reference TRBV5-6 and TRBJ1-1, is DAGVTQSPTHLIKTRGQQVTLRCSPKSGHDTVSWYQQALGQGPQFIFQYYEEEERQRGNFPDRFSGHQFPNYSSELNVNALLLGDSALYLCASSFGRTEAFFGQGTRLTVV.

This clone showed up just a few times. V and J are TRBV27 and TRBJ2-3; 7 positions agree with TRBD2. The germline V gene encodes CDR1 MNHEY and CDR2 SMNVEV (reference sequence). V lost 7 bases, J lost 0 bases, and 13 bases stayed unmatched. CDR3 length equals 17 residues. CDR3 sequence: CASTRQLGDYSTDTQYF. The CDR3 DNA follows: TGTGCCAGCACGCGACAGCTGGGGGACTACAGCACAGATACGCAGTATTTT.

The chain uses TRBV9 and TRBJ2-1; possible D gene TRBD1, 5 bases. Trimming cost V 3 bases and J 10 bases, with 17 bases left between them. Germline values: CDR1 SGDLS, CDR2 YYNGEE. The CDR3 spans 14 residues. CDR3 sequence reads: CASSADTQGWEQFF. CDR3 coding DNA: TGTGCCAGCAGCGCCGACACCCAGGGTTGGGAGCAGTTCTTC.

V gene TRBV27 combines with J gene TRBJ2-1; 13 nucleotides line up with TRBD2. V lost 10 bases to trimming and J lost 8 bases; unmatched junction nucleotides: 5. The CDR3 spans 13 residues. Per the germline V gene, CDR1 is MNHEY and CDR2 is SMNVEV (reference sequence). The CDR3 here is CATRLAGGDEQFF. CDR3 nucleotides: TGTGCCACCCGACTAGCGGGAGGCGATGAGCAGTTCTTC.

The gene calls are TRBV30 and TRBJ1-2, with D possibly matching TRBD1 (5 bases). V gave up 8 bases and J gave up 8 bases, with 24 bases separating them. The CDR3 consists of 14 residues. Germline V gene data show CDR1 as GTSNPN and CDR2 as SVGIG (reference sequence). The CDR3: CAAMSGAKIGGYTF. DNA for the CDR3: TGTGCCGCTATGAGTGGGGCGAAAATCGGCGGCTACACCTTC.

The V gene is TRBV10-3, the J gene TRBJ1-1, with 7 positions matching TRBD1. Germline CDR1 and CDR2: ENHRY and SYGVKD. V was clipped by 3 bases and J by 8 bases; unmatched bases: 3. This CDR3 is 12 amino acids long. DNA for the CDR3: TGTGCCATCAGTGAACAGACAGGGGAAGCTTTCTTT. Translated, it gives CAISEQTGEAFF.

The chain joins TRBV30 to TRBJ2-7; 9 bases agree with TRBD1. The CDR3 sequence is 14 residues long. The germline gives CDR1 GTSNPN, CDR2 SVGIG (reference sequence). The V gene end was trimmed by 5 bases and the J gene end by 8 bases; junction bases not matched to a gene: 13. The CDR3 region is CAWSPGQGYPKQYV. In DNA form, the CDR3 reads TGTGCCTGGTCACCGGGACAGGGATACCCTAAGCAGTACGTC.

The V gene is TRBV4-1, the J gene TRBJ2-1; 8 nucleotides align to TRBD2. The CDR3 spans 18 residues. CDR1 MGHRA and CDR2 YSYEKL come from the germline V gene. Trimming at V came to 0 bases and at J to 3 bases, leaving 10 bases not matched to a gene. The CDR3 nucleotides are TGCGCCAGCAGCCAAGACTTGGATGGACTAGCTAACTACAATGAGCAGTTCTTC. The encoded protein is CASSQDLDGLANYNEQFF.

A note on this clone: At one of its ends the junction is not consistent with the germline gene, which may arise from a read error. J is TRBJ2-7 and V is TRBV5-1; TRBD2 matches 7 bases. The CDR3 is made up of 14 amino acids. Per the germline V gene, CDR1 is SGHRS and CDR2 is YFSETQ. The CDR3 loop reads CASSAGDYSDEQYF. The CDR3 nucleotides are TGCGCCAGCAGCGCGGGGGACTACTCCGACGAGCAGTACTTC.

This chain uses TRBV7-2 with TRBJ2-7; 9 nucleotides agree with TRBD1. The CDR3 length is 18 residues. Trimming took 3 bases from V and 6 from J; bases not matched to a gene: 18. Germline CDR1 and CDR2: SGHTA and FQGNSA. CDR3 residues: CASSFVDRGGLVSCEQYV. CDR3 in DNA: TGTGCCAGCAGCTTCGTGGACAGGGGTGGACTCGTCTCGTGCGAGCAGTACGTC.

This rearrangement joins TRBV30 to TRBJ1-2; D is ambiguous. The CDR3 runs to 12 residues. Deletions cut 3 bases from V and 4 bases from J, with 9 bases between. From germline, CDR1 is GTSNPN and CDR2 SVGIG (reference sequence). CDR3: CAWSGRLYGYTF. DNA for the CDR3: TGTGCCTGGAGCGGCAGGCTCTATGGCTACACCTTC.

The chain links TRBV19 to TRBJ1-3; D uncertain. Germline CDR1 reads LNHDA; CDR2 reads SQIVND (reference sequence). The CDR3 extends over 14 amino acids. The V end was cut by 3 bases, the J end by 2 bases, with 8 bases between. CDR3 bases: TGTGCCAGTAGTATCCATAGTCCTGGAAACACCATATATTTT. This translates into CASSIHSPGNTIYF.

The V call is TRBV9, the J call TRBJ2-2; a weak D match, TRBD2 (5 bases). CDR1 is SGDLS, CDR2 YYNGEE, per germline. The length of the CDR3 is 14 residues. V gave up 0 bases and J gave up 6 bases, with 9 bases separating them. For the CDR3, the DNA is TGTGCCAGCAGCGTAGTAGGACTGTCCGGGGAGCTGTTTTTT. Encoded protein: CASSVVGLSGELFF.

This chain uses TRBV9 with TRBJ2-7; 7 nucleotides agree with TRBD1. The V segment lost 3 bases and the J segment 4 bases; nucleotides outside the gene matches: 10. The CDR3 loop spans 15 amino acids. The germline CDR1 and CDR2 sequences are SGDLS and YYNGEE. Here the CDR3 reads CASSATGRSSYEQYF. In DNA, the CDR3 is TGTGCCAGCAGCGCGACAGGGAGAAGTTCTTACGAGCAGTACTTC.

This sequence joins TRBV27 and TRBJ2-5, with TRBD2 as a possible D gene (6 bases). V was clipped by 3 bases and J by 7 bases, with 18 bases between them. This CDR3 is built from 15 residues. In germline, CDR1 is MNHEY, CDR2 SMNVEV (reference sequence). The CDR3 sequence: CASSLGTGGQGTQYF. In DNA form, the CDR3 reads TGTGCCAGCAGTTTGGGGACTGGGGGTCAGGGGACCCAGTACTTC.

This rearrangement joins TRBV2 to TRBJ2-3; TRBD2 matches 11 bases. The CDR3 extends over 20 amino acids. CDR1 SNHLY and CDR2 FYNNEI come from the germline V gene. With V trimmed by 2 bases and J by 0 bases, 13 bases remained unmatched. CDR3 sequence: CASSERTSGFSTSSTDTQYF. The CDR3 coding sequence is TGTGCCAGCAGTGAAAGGACTAGCGGGTTCTCAACTTCTAGCACAGATACGCAGTATTTT. Complete variable domain (other parts from reference TRBV2 and TRBJ2-3): EPEVTQTPSHQVTQMGQEVILRCVPISNHLYFYWYRQILGQKVEFLVSFYNNEISEKSEIFDDQFSVERPDGSNFTLKIRSTKLEDSAMYFCASSERTSGFSTSSTDTQYFGPGTRLTVL.

V and J are TRBV29-1 and TRBJ2-1; 7 nucleotides align to TRBD1. Germline CDR1 is SQVTM and CDR2 is ANQGSEA. Unmatched junction bases numbered 5, after V lost 4 bases and J lost 2 bases. The CDR3 loop spans 14 amino acids. The CDR3: CSVVTGQAYNEQFF. In nucleotides, the CDR3 is TGCAGCGTTGTGACAGGGCAAGCCTACAATGAGCAGTTCTTC.

The rearrangement joins TRBV6-5 to TRBJ1-2; TRBD1 agrees at 9 bases. CDR1 is MNHEY, CDR2 SVGAGI, per germline. The CDR3 consists of 14 residues. J was trimmed by 6 bases and V by 5 bases; bases with no gene match: 7. The CDR3 spells CASSRTTGGNGYTF. CDR3 sequence (DNA): TGTGCCAGCAGTCGTACCACAGGGGGCAATGGCTACACCTTC.

The chain links TRBV19 to TRBJ1-2; 7 bases are a match to TRBD1. The CDR3 spans 16 residues. Trimming at V came to 4 bases and at J to 5 bases, leaving 13 bases not matched to a gene. Germline CDR1 LNHDA, CDR2 SQIVND (reference sequence). The CDR3 coding sequence is TGTGCCAGTAGTACCTCTGGACAGGCCAGAACGTATGGCTACACCTTC. It encodes CASSTSGQARTYGYTF.